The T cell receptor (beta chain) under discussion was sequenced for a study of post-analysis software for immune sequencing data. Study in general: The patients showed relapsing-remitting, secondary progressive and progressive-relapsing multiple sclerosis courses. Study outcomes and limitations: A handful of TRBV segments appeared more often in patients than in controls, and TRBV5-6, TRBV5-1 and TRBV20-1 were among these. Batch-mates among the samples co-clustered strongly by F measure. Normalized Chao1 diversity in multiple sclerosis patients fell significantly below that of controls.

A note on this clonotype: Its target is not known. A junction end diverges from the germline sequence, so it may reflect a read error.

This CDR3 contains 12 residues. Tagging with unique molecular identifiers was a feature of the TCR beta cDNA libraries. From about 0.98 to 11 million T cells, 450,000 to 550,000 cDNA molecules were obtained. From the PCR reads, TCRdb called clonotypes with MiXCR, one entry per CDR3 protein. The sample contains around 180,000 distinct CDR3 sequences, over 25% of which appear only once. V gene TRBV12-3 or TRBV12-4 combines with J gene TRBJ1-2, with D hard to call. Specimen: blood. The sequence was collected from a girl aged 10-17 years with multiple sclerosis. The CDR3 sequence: CASSLGPHGYIF. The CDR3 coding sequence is TGTGCCAGCAGTTTAGGCCCTCATGGCTACATCTTC.